This T cell receptor (beta chain) was sequenced during a study of CD8 T cells in Susac syndrome. Overall study results and limits: The CD4+ T cell repertoires in Susac syndrome did not show any clonal expansion.

Sequencing targeted TCR beta in blood CD8+ and CD4+ T cells. The CDR3 has 14 amino acids. From germline, CDR1 is MNHNS and CDR2 SASEGT. V was clipped by 4 bases and J by 8 bases, with 17 bases between them. Concerning this clonotype: Its specificity is not known.

Reverse transcription of roughly 0.5 to 1 ug RNA was carried out with random hexamers. Via MiXCR, TCRdb re-called the immunoSEQ multiplex PCR reads, giving one row per CDR3 protein. Here the sample spans about 180,000 distinct CDR3 sequences, roughly 94% being singletons. This TCR came from a human donor with Susac syndrome. This chain connects TRBV6-1 to TRBJ1-2, with a tentative D call TRBD1 (5 bases). The sample taken for sequencing was CD4+ T cells from PBMCs. This CDR3 reads CASSGTGLWGGYTF. DNA for the CDR3: TGTGCCAGCAGTGGGACGGGACTTTGGGGGGGCTACACCTTC.